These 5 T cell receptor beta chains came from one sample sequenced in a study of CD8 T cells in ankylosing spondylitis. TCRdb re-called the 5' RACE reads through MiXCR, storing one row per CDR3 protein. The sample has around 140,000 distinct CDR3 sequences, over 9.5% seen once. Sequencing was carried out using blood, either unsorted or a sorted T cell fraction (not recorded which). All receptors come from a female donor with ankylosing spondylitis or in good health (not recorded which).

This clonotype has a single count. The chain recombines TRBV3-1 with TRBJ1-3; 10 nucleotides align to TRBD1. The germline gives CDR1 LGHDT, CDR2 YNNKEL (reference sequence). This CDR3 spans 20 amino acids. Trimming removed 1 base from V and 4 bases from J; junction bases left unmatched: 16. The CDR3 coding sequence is TGTGCCAGCAGCCAAGTATTAGCTGGGGGACAGGGGTGGTTCGGAAACACCATATATTTT. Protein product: CASSQVLAGGQGWFGNTIYF. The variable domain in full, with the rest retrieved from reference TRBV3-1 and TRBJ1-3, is DTAVSQTPKYLVTQMGNDKSIKCEQNLGHDTMYWYKQDSKKFLKIMFSYNNKELIINETVPNRFSPKSPDKAHLNLHINSLELGDSAVYFCASSQVLAGGQGWFGNTIYFGEGSWLTVV.

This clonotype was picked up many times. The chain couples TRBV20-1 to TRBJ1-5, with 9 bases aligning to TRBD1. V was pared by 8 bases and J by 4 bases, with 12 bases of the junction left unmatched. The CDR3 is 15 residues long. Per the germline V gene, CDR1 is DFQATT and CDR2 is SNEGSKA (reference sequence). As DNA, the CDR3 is TGCAGTACCCGACATCCCGGGACAGGGAATCAGCCCCAGCATTTT. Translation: CSTRHPGTGNQPQHF.

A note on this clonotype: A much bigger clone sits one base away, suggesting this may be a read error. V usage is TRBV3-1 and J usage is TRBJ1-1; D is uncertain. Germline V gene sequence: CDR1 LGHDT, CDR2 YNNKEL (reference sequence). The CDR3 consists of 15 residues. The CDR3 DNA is TGTGCCTGCAGCCAAGATTGGGTCATGAACACTGAAGCTTTCTTT. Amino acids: CACSQDWVMNTEAFF.

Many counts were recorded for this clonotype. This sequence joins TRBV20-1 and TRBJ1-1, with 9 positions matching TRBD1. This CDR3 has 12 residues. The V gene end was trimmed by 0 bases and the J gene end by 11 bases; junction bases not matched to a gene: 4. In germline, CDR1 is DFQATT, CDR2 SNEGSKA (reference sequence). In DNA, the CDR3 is TGCAGTGCTAGAGATCGGGACAGGGCTGCTTTCTTT. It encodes CSARDRDRAAFF.

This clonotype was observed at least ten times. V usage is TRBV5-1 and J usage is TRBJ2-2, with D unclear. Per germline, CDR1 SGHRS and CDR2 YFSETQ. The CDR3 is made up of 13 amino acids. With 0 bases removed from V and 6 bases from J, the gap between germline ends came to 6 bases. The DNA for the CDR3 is TGCGCCAGCAGCTTGGGCCACTCCGGGGAGCTGTTTTTT. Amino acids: CASSLGHSGELFF.